These T cell receptor beta chains were read from a single sample in a study of STAT3 mutations in large granular lymphocyte leukemia. Clones were sequenced by immunoSEQ multiplex PCR, and TCRdb holds only the in-frame ones, with some missing. The profile shows more than 2,500 clones, about 42% of them singletons. What was sequenced was peripheral blood mononuclear cells. The source of these receptors is a man aged 45-65 years with T-cell large granular lymphocyte leukemia. Some clones in this sample may be carry-over from other donors' samples. Each CDR3 is given with its conserved first and last residue. D genes are given only for firm matches. The size entry is marked missing in some rows and otherwise reads once, few, many or a size class.

V	J	D	size	CDR3	DNA
TRBV7-9	TRBJ2-3	NA	many	CASSLRGIIDTQYF	TGTGCCAGCAGCTTAAGGGGCATCATAGATACGCAGTATTTT
TRBV5-6	TRBJ2-6	TRBD1	NA	CASSLGTGSGANVLTF	TGTGCCAGCAGCTTAGGGACAGGCTCTGGGGCCAACGTCCTGACTTTC
TRBV4-2	TRBJ2-7	TRBD2	NA	CASSQVGAGVYEQYF	TGTGCCAGCAGCCAGGTAGGAGCGGGAGTTTACGAGCAGTACTTC
TRBV18	TRBJ1-1	NA	NA	CASSPRTEAFF	TGTGCCAGCTCACCACGCACTGAAGCTTTCTTT
TRBV7-9	TRBJ2-7	NA	NA	CASSSRSRGSSYEQYF	TGTGCCAGCAGCTCTAGGAGTAGGGGGAGCTCCTACGAGCAGTACTTC
TRBV7-9	TRBJ1-3	TRBD1	NA	CASSLADRGFDTIYF	TGTGCCAGCAGCTTAGCGGACAGGGGGTTTGACACCATATATTTT
TRBV5-1	TRBJ2-1	TRBD1	NA	CASSFNFLRQGEYNEQFF	TGCGCCAGCAGCTTCAATTTTCTTAGACAGGGGGAGTACAATGAGCAGTTCTTC
TRBV5-1	TRBJ2-5	NA	few	CASSSGFQETQYF	TGCGCCAGCAGCTCGGGATTCCAAGAGACCCAGTACTTC
TRBV6-5	TRBJ1-1	NA	NA	CAAGVRGSDEAFF	TGTGCCGCCGGGGTCCGCGGAAGTGATGAAGCTTTCTTT
TRBV4-3	TRBJ2-5	NA	few	CASSQGRAETQYF	TGCGCCAGCAGCCAAGGACGGGCGGAGACCCAGTACTTC
TRBV6-5	TRBJ1-5	NA	medium-sized	CASSYSAGGNNQPQHF	TGTGCCAGCAGTTACTCGGCGGGGGGAAACAATCAGCCCCAGCATTTT